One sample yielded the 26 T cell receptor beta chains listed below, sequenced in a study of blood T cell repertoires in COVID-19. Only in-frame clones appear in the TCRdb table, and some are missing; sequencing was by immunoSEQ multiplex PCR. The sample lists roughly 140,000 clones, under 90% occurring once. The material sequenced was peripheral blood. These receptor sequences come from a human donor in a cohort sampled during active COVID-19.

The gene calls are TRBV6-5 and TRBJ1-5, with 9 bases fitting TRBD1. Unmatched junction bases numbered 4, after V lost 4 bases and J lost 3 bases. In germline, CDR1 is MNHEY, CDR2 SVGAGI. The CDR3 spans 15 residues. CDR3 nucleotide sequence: TGTGCCAGCAGTTGGGGGACAGGGAACAATCAGCCCCAGCATTTT. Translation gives CASSWGTGNNQPQHF.

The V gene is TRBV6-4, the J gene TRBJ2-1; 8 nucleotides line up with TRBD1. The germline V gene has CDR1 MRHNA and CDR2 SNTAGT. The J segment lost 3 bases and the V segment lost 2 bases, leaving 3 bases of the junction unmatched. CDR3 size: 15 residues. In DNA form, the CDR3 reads TGTGCCAGCAGTGACCGGACAGGGAACTACAATGAGCAGTTCTTC. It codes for CASSDRTGNYNEQFF.

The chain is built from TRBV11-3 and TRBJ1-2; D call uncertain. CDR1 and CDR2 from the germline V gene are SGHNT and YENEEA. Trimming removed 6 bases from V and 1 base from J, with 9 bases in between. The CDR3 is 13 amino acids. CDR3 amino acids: CASRPAGNYGYTF. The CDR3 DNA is TGTGCCAGCAGACCCGCGGGTAACTATGGCTACACCTTC.

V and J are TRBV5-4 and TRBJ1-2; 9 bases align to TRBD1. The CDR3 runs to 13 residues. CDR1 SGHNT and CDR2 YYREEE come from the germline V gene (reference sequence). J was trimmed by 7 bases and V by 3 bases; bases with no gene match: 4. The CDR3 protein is CASSSRTGVGYTF. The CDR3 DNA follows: TGTGCCAGCAGCTCAAGGACAGGGGTTGGCTACACCTTC.

The CDR3 DNA reads as TGCGCCAGCAGCCTCAGGGTTTGGGAGACCCAGTACTTC. Translated, it gives CASSLRVWETQYF. The rearrangement joins TRBV5-1 to TRBJ2-5; the D gene is possibly TRBD1 (5 bases). Trimming took off 4 bases at V and 5 bases at J, with 12 bases between the two ends. Per germline, CDR1 SGHRS and CDR2 YFSETQ. The CDR3 contains 13 residues.

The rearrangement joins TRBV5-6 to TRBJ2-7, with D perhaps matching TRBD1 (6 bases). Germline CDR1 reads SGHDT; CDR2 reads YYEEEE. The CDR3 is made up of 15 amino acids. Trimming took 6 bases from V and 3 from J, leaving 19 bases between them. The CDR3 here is CASTILDRPNYEQYF. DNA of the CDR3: TGTGCCAGCACTATCCTTGACAGGCCTAACTACGAGCAGTACTTC.

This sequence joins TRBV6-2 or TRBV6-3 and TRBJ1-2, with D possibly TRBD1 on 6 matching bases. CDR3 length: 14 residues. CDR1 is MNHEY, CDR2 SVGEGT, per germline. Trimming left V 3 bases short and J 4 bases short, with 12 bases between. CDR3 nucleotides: TGTGCCAGCAGTTATATTGGGGACACCTATGGCTACACCTTC. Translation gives CASSYIGDTYGYTF.

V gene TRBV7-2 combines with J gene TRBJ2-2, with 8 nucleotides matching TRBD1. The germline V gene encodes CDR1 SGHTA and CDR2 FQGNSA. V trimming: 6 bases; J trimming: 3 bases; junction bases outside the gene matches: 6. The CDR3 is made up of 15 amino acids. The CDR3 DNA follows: TGTGCCAGCAGGTCAGGGGGCTCGGACACCGGGGAGCTGTTTTTT. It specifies CASRSGGSDTGELFF.

For the CDR3, the DNA is TGTGCCAGCTCATCGACTTTACAGGGCGGGGAGCTGTTTTTT. Translated, it gives CASSSTLQGGELFF. The chain is built from TRBV18 and TRBJ2-2, with D perhaps matching TRBD1 (6 bases). The CDR3 is made up of 14 amino acids. The ends were cut back, 5 bases at V and 7 bases at J, with 14 bases in the middle. Germline CDR1 and CDR2: KGHSH and LQKENI. The full variable domain, completed using reference TRBV18 and TRBJ2-2, is NAGVMQNPRHLVRRRGQEARLRCSPMKGHSHVYWYRQLPEEGLKFMVYLQKENIIDESGMPKERFSAEFPKEGPSILRIQQVVRGDSAAYFCASSSTLQGGELFFGEGSRLTVL.

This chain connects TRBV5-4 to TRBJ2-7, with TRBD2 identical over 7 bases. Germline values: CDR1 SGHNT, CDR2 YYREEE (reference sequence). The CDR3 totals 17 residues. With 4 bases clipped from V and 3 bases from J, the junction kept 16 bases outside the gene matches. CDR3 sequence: CASSPPVRAERDYEQYF. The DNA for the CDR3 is TGTGCCAGCAGCCCCCCGGTCCGGGCAGAGCGGGACTACGAGCAGTACTTC. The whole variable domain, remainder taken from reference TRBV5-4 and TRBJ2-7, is ETGVTQSPTHLIKTRGQQVTLRCSSQSGHNTVSWYQQALGQGPQFIFQYYREEENGRGNFPPRFSGLQFPNYSSELNVNALELDDSALYLCASSPPVRAERDYEQYFGPGTRLTVT.

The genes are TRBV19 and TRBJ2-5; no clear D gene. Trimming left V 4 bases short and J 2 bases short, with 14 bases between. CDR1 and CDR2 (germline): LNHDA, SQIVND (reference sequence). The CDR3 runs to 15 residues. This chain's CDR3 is CASSSIAPPQETQYF. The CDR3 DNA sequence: TGTGCCAGTAGTAGCATAGCCCCGCCACAAGAGACCCAGTACTTC.

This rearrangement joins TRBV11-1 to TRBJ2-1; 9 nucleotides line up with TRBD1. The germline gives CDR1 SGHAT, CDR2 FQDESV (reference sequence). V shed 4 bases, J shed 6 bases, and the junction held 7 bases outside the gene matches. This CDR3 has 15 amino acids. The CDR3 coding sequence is TGTGCCAGCAGCTCCGGACAGGGGAACCGCAATGAGCAGTTCTTC. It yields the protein CASSSGQGNRNEQFF. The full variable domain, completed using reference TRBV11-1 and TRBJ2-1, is EAEVAQSPRYKITEKSQAVAFWCDPISGHATLYWYRQILGQGPELLVQFQDESVVDDSQLPKDRFSAERLKGVDSTLKIQPAELGDSAMYLCASSSGQGNRNEQFFGPGTRLTVL.

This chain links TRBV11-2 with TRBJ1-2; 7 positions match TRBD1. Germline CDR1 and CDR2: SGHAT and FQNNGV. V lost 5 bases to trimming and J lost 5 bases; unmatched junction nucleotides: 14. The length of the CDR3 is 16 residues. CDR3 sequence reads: CASSPERQGRWYGYTF. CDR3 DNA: TGTGCCAGCAGCCCGGAACGACAGGGAAGGTGGTATGGCTACACCTTC.

CDR3 region: CASKKEGVRDTEAFF. As DNA, the CDR3 is TGTGCCAGCAAAAAAGAGGGGGTAAGGGACACTGAAGCTTTCTTT. The chain is built from TRBV2 and TRBJ1-1, with a tentative D call TRBD1 (6 bases). The CDR3 is 15 amino acids. Germline CDR1 and CDR2: SNHLY and FYNNEI. V lost 7 bases, J lost 3 bases, and 18 bases lay in between.

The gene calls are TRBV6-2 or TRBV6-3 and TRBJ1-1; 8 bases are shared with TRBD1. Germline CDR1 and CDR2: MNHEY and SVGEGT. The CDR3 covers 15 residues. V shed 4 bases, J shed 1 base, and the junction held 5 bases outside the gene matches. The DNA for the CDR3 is TGTGCCAGCAGTTCAGGGGGCTTCGGGAACACTGAAGCTTTCTTT. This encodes CASSSGGFGNTEAFF.

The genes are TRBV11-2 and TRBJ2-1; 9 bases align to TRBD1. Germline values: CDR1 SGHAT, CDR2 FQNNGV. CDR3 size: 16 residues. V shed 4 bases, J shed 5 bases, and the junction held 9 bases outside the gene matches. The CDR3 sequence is CASSYSLGTGHNEQFF. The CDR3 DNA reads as TGTGCCAGCAGCTACTCCTTGGGGACAGGGCACAATGAGCAGTTCTTC.

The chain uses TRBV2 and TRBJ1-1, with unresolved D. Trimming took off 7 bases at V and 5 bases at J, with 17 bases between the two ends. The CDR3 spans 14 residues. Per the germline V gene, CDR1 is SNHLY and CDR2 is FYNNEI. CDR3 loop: CASTRSGVGTEAFF. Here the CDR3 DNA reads TGTGCCAGCACCCGATCCGGGGTGGGGACTGAAGCTTTCTTT.

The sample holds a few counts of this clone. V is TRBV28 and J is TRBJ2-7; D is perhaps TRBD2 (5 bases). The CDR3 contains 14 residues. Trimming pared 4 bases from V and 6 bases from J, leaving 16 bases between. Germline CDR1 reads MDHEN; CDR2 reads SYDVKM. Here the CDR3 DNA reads TGTGCCAGCAGTTCCCCTTTGACGGCGGGCGAGCAGTACTTC. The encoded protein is CASSSPLTAGEQYF.

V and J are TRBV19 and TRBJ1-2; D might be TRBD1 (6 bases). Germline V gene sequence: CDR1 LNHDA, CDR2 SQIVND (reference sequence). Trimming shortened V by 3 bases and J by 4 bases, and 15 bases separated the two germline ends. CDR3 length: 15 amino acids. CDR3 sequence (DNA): TGTGCCAGTAGTATCCGTGGCGGGGGCATCTATGGCTACACCTTC. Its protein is CASSIRGGGIYGYTF.

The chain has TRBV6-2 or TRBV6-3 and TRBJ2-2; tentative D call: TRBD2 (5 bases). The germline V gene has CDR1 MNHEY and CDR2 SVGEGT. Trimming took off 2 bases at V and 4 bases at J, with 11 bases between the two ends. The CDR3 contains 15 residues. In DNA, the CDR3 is TGTGCCAGCAGTTACGAGGGCCTAGGCACCGGGGAGCTGTTTTTT. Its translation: CASSYEGLGTGELFF.

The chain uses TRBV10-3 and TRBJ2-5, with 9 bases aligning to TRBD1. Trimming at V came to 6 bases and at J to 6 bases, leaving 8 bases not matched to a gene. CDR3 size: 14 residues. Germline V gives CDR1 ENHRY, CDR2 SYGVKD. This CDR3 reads CAISTVGQGKTQYF. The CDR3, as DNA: TGTGCCATCAGCACCGTGGGACAGGGAAAGACCCAGTACTTC.

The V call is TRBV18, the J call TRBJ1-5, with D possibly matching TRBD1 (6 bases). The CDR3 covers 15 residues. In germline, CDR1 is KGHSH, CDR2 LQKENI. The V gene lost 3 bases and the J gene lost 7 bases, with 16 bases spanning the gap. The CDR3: CASSPQTGRDQPQHF. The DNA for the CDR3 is TGTGCCAGCTCACCTCAGACAGGTCGAGACCAGCCCCAGCATTTT. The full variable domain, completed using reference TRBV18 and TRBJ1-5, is NAGVMQNPRHLVRRRGQEARLRCSPMKGHSHVYWYRQLPEEGLKFMVYLQKENIIDESGMPKERFSAEFPKEGPSILRIQQVVRGDSAAYFCASSPQTGRDQPQHFGDGTRLSIL.

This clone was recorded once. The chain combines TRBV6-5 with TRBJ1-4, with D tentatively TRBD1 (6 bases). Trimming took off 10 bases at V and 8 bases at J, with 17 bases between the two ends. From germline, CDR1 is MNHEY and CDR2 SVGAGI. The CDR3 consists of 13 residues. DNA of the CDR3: TGTGCCACCTATCGGACAGAGGGCGAAAAACTGTTTTTT. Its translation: CATYRTEGEKLFF.

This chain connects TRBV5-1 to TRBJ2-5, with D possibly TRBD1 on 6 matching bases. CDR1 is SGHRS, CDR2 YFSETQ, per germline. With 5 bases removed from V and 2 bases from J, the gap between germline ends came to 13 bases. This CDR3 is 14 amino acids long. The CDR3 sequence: CASRGWGQQETQYF. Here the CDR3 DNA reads TGCGCCAGCAGGGGCTGGGGGCAACAAGAGACCCAGTACTTC.

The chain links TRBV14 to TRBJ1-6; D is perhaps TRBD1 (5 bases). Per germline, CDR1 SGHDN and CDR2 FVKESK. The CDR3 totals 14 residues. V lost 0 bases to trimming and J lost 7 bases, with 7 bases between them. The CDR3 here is CASSQDTGNSPLHF. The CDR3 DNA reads TGTGCCAGCAGCCAAGACACAGGAAATTCACCCCTCCACTTT.

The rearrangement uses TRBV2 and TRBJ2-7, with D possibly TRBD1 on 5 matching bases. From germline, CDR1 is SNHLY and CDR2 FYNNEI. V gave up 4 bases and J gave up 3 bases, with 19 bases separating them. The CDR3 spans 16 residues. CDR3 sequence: CASSGGSAADLYEQYF. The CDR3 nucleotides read TGTGCCAGCAGTGGGGGCTCGGCGGCGGACCTCTACGAGCAGTACTTC.